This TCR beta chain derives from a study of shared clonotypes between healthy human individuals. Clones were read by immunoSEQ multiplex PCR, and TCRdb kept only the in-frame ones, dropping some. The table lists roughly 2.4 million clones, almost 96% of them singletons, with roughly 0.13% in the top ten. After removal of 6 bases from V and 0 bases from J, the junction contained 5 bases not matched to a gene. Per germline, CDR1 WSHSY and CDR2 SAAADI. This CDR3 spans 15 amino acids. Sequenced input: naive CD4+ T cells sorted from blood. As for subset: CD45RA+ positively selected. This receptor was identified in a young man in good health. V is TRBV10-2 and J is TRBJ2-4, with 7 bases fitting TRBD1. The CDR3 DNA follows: TGCGCCAGCAGGGGGGACAGACTAGCCAAAAACATTCAGTACTTC. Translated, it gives CASRGDRLAKNIQYF.